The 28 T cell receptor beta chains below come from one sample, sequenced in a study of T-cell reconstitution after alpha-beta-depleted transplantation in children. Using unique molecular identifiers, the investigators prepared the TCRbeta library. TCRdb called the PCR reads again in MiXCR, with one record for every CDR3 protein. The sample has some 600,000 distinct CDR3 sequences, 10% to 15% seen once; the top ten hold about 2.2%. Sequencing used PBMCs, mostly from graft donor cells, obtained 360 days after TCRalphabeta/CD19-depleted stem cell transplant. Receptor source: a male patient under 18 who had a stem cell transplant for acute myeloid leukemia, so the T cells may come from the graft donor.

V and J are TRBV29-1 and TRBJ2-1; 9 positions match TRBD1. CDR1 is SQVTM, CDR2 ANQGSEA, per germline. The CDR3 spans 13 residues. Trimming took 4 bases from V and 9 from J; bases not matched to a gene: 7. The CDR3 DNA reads TGCAGCGTTGTAGGGACAGGGTTCGTTGAGCAGTTCTTC. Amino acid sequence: CSVVGTGFVEQFF.

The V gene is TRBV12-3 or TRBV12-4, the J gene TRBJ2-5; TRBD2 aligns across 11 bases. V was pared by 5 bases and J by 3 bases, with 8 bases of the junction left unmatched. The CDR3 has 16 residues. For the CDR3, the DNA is TGTGCCAGCAGTCGGCGCCCGGGACTAGCGGAAGAGACCCAGTACTTC. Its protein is CASSRRPGLAEETQYF.

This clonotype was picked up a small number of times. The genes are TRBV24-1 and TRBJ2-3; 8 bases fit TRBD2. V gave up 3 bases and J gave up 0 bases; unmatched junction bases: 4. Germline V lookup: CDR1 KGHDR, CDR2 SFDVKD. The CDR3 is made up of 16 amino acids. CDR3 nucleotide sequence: TGTGCCACCAGTGATCCCGGGACTAGTAGCACAGATACGCAGTATTTT. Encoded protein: CATSDPGTSSTDTQYF.

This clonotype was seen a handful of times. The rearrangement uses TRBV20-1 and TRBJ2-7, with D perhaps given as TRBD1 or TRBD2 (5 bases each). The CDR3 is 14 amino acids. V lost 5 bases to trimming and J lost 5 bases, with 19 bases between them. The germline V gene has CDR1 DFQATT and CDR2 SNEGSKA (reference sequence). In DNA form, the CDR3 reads TGCAGTGCTCCCGGGGCACCTGCCTTCCACGAGCAGTACTTC. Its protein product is CSAPGAPAFHEQYF.

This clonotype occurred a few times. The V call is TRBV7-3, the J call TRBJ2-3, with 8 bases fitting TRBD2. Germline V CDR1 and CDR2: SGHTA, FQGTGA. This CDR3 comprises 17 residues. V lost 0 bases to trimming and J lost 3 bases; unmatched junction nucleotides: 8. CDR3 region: CASSLTGIAGQTDTQYF. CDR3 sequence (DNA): TGTGCCAGCAGCTTAACGGGGATAGCGGGGCAAACAGATACGCAGTATTTT.

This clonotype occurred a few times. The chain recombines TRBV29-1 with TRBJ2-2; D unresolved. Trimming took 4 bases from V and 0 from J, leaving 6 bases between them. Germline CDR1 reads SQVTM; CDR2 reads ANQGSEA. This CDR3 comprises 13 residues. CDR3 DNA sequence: TGCAGCGTTGCCAGAGCGAACACCGGGGAGCTGTTTTTT. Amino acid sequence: CSVARANTGELFF.

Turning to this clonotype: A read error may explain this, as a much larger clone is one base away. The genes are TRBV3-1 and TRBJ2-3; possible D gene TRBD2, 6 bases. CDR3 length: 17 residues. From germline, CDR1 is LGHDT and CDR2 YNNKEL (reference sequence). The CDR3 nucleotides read TGTGCCAGCTGCCAAGTCCTCCCGGGACTGGGCACAGATACGCAGTATTTT. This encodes CASCQVLPGLGTDTQYF.

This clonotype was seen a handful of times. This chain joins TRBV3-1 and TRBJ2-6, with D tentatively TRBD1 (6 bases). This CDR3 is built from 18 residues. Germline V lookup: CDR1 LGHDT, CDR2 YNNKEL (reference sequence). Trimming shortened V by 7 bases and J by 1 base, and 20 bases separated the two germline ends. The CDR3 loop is CASKPDSNRKSGANVLTF. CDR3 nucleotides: TGTGCCAGCAAACCGGACAGTAATAGAAAATCTGGGGCCAACGTCCTGACTTTC.

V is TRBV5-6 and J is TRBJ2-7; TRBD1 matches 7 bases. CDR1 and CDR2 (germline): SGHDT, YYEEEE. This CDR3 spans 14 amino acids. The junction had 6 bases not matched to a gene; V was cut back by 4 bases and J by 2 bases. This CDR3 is CASSLQGPPYEQYF. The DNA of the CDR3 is TGTGCCAGCAGCCTACAGGGGCCGCCCTACGAGCAGTACTTC.

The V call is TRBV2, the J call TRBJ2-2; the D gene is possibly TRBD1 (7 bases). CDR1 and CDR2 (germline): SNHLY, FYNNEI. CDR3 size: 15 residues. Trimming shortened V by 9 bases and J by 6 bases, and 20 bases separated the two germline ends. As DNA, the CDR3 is TGTGCCAGAAAAGGGGACTCCACAGGGGCCGGGGAGCTGTTTTTT. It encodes CARKGDSTGAGELFF.

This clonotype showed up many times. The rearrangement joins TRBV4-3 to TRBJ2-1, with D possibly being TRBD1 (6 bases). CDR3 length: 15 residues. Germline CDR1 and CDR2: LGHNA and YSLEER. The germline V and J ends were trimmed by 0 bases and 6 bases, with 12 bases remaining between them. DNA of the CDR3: TGCGCCAGCAGCCAAGATGGAACAGGGTTCAATGAGCAGTTCTTC. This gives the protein CASSQDGTGFNEQFF.

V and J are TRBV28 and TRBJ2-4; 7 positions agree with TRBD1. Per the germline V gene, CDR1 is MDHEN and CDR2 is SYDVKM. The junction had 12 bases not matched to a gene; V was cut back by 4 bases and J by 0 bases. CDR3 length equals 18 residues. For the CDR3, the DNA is TGTGCCAGCAGTTCCATGACACGGGACAGTCGAGCCAAAAACATTCAGTACTTC. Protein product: CASSSMTRDSRAKNIQYF.

The CDR3 nucleotides are TGCAGTGCCCCCCACAGGGGCGACTACGAGCAGTACTTC. It specifies CSAPHRGDYEQYF. The chain recombines TRBV20-1 with TRBJ2-7; 7 positions agree with TRBD1. Germline trimming cut 6 bases from V and 3 bases from J; bases unmatched to any gene: 8. This CDR3 contains 13 residues. Germline values: CDR1 DFQATT, CDR2 SNEGSKA (reference sequence).

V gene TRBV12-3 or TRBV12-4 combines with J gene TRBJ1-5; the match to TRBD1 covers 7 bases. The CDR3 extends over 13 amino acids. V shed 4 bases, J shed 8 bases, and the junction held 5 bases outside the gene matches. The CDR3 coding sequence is TGTGCCAGCAGTTCCTTTACAGGGGAGCCCCAGCATTTT. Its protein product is CASSSFTGEPQHF.

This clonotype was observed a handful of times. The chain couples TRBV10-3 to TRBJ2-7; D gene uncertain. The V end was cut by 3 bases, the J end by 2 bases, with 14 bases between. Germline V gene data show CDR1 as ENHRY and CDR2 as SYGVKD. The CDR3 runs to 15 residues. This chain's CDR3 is CAISDSHQPAYEQYF. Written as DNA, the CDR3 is TGTGCCATCAGTGACAGTCACCAACCAGCCTACGAGCAGTACTTC.

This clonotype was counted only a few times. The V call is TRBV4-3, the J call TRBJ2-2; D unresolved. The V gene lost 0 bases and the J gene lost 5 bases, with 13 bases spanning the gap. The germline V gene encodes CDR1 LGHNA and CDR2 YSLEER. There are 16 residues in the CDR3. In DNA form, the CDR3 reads TGCGCCAGCAGCCAAGATAGTAGTGTGAAGACCGGGGAGCTGTTTTTT. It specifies CASSQDSSVKTGELFF.

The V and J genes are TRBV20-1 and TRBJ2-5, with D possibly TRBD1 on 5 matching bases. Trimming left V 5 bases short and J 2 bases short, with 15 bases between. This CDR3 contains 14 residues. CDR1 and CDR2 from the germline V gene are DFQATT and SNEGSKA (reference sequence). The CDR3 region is CSAPLRQTQETQYF. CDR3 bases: TGCAGTGCTCCCCTCAGACAGACTCAAGAGACCCAGTACTTC.

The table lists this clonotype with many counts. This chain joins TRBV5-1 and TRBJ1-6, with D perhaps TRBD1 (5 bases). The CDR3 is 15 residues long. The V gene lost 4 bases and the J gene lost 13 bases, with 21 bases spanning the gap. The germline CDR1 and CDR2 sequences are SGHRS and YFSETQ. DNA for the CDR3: TGCGCCAGCAGCCCACAGGCCGGGTCGGGGTCGCCCCTCCACTTT. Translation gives CASSPQAGSGSPLHF. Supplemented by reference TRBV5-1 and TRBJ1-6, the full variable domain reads KAGVTQTPRYLIKTRGQQVTLSCSPISGHRSVSWYQQTPGQGLQFLFEYFSETQRNKGNFPGRFSGRQFSNSRSEMNVSTLELGDSALYLCASSPQAGSGSPLHFGNGTRLTVT.

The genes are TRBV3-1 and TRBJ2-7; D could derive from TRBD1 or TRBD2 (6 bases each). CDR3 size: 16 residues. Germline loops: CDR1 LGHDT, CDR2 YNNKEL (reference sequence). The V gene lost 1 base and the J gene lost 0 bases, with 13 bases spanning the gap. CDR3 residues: CASSQAVEGVSYEQYF. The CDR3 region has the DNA TGTGCCAGCAGCCAAGCGGTGGAGGGGGTCTCCTACGAGCAGTACTTC.

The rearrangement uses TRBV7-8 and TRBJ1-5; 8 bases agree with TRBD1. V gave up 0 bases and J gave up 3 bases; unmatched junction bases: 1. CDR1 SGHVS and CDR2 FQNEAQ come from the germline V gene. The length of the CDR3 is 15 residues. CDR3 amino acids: CASSLADRVNQPQHF. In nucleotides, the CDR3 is TGTGCCAGCAGCTTAGCGGACAGGGTCAATCAGCCCCAGCATTTT.

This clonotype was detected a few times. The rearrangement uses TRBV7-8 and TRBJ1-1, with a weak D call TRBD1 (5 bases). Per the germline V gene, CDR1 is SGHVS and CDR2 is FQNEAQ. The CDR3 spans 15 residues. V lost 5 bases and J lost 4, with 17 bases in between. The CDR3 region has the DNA TGTGCCAGCAGCCTACACCGACAGACTCGCACTGAAGCTTTCTTT. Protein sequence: CASSLHRQTRTEAFF.

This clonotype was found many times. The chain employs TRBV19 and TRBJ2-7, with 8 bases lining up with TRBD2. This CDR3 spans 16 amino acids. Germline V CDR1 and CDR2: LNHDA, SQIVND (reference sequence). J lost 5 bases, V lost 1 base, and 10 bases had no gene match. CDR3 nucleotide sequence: TGTGCCAGTAGTATAGGGGCGAGCGGGAGTCTCGACGAGCAGTACTTC. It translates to CASSIGASGSLDEQYF.

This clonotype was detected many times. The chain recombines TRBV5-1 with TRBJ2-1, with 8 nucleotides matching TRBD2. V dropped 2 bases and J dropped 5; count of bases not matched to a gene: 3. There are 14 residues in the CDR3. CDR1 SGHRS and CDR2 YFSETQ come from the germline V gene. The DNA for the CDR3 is TGCGCCAGCAGCTTTAGCGGGGCCAACAATGAGCAGTTCTTC. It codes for CASSFSGANNEQFF. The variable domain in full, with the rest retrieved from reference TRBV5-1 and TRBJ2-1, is KAGVTQTPRYLIKTRGQQVTLSCSPISGHRSVSWYQQTPGQGLQFLFEYFSETQRNKGNFPGRFSGRQFSNSRSEMNVSTLELGDSALYLCASSFSGANNEQFFGPGTRLTVL.

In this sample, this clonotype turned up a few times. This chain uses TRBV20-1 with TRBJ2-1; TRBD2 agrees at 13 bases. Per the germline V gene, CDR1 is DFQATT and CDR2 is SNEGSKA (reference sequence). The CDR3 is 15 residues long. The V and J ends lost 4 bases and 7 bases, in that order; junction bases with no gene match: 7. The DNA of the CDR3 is TGCAGTGCTAACTCTGGACTAGCGGGAGTTAATGAGCAGTTCTTC. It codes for CSANSGLAGVNEQFF.

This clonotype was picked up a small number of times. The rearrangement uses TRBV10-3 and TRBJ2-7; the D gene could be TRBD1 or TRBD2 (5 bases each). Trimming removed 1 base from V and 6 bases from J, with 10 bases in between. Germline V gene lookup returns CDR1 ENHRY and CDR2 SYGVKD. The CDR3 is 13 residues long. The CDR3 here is CAISEYKGSEQYF. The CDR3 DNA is TGTGCCATCAGTGAGTATAAGGGGAGCGAGCAGTACTTC.

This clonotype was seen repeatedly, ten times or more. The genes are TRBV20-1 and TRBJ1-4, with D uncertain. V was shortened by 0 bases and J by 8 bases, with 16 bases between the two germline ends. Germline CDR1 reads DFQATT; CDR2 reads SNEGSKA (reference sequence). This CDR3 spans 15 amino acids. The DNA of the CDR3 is TGCAGTGCTAGAGATCGCATAGACATCTTAGAAAAACTGTTTTTT. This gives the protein CSARDRIDILEKLFF.

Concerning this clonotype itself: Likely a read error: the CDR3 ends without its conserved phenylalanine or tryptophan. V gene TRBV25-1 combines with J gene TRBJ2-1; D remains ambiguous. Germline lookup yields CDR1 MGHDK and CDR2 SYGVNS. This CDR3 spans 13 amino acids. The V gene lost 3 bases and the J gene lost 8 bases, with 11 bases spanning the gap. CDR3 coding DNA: TGTGCCAGCAGTGAGTTAACATTGCATGAGCAGTTCTGC. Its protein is CASSELTLHEQFC.

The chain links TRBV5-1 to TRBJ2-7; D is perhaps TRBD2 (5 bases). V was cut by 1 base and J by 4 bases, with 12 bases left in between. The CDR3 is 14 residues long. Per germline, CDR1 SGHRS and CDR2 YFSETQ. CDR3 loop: CASSLRADWYEQYF. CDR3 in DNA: TGCGCCAGCAGCTTGAGAGCGGATTGGTACGAGCAGTACTTC.